The text below deals with one T cell receptor (beta chain). Its antigen is currently unknown. For TCR beta, libraries came from iRepertoire HTBI primers and Arm-PCR of CDR3 regions. TCRdb passed the multiplex PCR reads through MiXCR, listing each CDR3 protein once. Altogether around 300,000 distinct CDR3 sequences are present, 20% to 25% being singletons, with the ten largest covering 56%. Specified time point: persistent/refractory GD, antithyroid drugs over 5 years with positive TRAb. Extracted RNA from PBMCs served as the source of the TCR library. These data belong to a study of regulatory T cells in long-lasting Graves disease. With V trimmed by 1 base and J by 8 bases, 13 bases remained unmatched. The CDR3 totals 15 residues. Germline CDR1 and CDR2: DFQATT and SNEGSKA (reference sequence). Study-level points and caveats: It was in persistent disease that TRBV28, TRBJ1-2 and TRBJ2-5 were favored. New patients shared approximately 970 public clonotypes, and persistent patients shared more, with about 2,500.

This sequence originates from a female donor with Graves disease. The sample in question was peripheral blood mononuclear cells (PBMCs), obtained when the disease was refractory, from a patient treated with antithyroid drugs. This chain connects TRBV20-1 to TRBJ2-7; TRBD1 matches at 8 bases. DNA of the CDR3: TGCAGTGCTAGAGCCGGACAGGGTGGGGCAACGCAGCAGTACTTC. Amino acid sequence: CSARAGQGGATQQYF.